Many counts were recorded for the clone carrying this TCR beta chain. The CDR3 regions of TCR beta were amplified from RNA transcripts. A first-round RT-PCR of the TCR CDR3 used the HTBI primer set. MiXCR, applied by TCRdb to the multiplex PCR reads, yields one record per CDR3 protein. The sample has approximately 400,000 distinct CDR3 sequences, roughly 14% seen once. The entry originates in a study of T cells in Graves' hyperthyroidism and ophthalmopathy. The CDR3 is 12 amino acids. CDR1 MDHEN and CDR2 SYDVKM come from the germline V gene. V lost 2 bases, J lost 6 bases, and 6 bases lay in between. The receptor comes from a man aged 25 to 40 with Graves' hyperthyroidism that later progressed to Graves' ophthalmopathy. The material sequenced was blood. The V call is TRBV28, the J call TRBJ2-3; D is possibly TRBD2 (5 bases). The CDR3 loop is CASSLPGDTQYF. CDR3 DNA sequence: TGTGCCAGCAGTTTACCGGGGGATACGCAGTATTTT.